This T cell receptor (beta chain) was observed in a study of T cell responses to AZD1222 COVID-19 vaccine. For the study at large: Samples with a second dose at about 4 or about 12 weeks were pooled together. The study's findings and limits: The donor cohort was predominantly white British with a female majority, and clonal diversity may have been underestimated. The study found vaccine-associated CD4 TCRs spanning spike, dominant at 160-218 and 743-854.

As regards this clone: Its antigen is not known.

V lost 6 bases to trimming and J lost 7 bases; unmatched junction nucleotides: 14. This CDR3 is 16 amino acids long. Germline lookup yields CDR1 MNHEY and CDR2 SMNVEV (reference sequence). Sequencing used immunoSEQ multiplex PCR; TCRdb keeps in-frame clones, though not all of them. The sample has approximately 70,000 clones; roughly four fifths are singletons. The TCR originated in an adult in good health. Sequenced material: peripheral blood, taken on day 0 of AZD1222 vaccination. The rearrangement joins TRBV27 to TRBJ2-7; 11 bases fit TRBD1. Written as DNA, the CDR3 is TGTGCCAGCAGATACCTCGCCGGGACAGGGGGTGGGGAGCAGTACTTC. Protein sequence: CASRYLAGTGGGEQYF.